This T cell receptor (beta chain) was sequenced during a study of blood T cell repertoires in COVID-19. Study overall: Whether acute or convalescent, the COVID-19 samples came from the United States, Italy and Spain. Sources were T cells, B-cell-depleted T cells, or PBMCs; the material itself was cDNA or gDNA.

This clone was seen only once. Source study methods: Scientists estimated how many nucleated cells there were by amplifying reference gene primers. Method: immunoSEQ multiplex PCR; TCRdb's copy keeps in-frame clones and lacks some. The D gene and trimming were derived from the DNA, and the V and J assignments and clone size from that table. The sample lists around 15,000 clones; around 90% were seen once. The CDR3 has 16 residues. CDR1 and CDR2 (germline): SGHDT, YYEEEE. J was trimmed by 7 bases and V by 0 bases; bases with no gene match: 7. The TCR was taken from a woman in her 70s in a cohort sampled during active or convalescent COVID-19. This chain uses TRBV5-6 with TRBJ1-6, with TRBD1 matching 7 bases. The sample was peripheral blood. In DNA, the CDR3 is TGTGCCAGCAGCTTGGCTTCTTCAGGGGGGAATTCACCCCTCCACTTT. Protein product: CASSLASSGGNSPLHF.